A single sample gave rise to the 5 T cell receptor beta chains below, sequenced in a study of T cells in localized non-small cell lung cancer. The repertoire was sequenced with immunoSEQ multiplex PCR; TCRdb's copy has only in-frame clones and lacks some. The sample yields fewer than 25,000 clones, 80% to 90% seen once. This specimen was peripheral blood, taken before any cancer treatment. The receptors here all came from a woman aged 35-70 years with stage I lung adenocarcinoma.

This clone turned up a few times. CDR3 DNA sequence: TGCGCCAGCAGCCAAGAATCCCGGCCTACCGAGACCCAGTACTTC. It translates to CASSQESRPTETQYF. This chain joins TRBV4-3 and TRBJ2-5; D call uncertain. The CDR3 extends over 15 amino acids. Germline CDR1 and CDR2: LGHNA and YSLEER. V lost 0 bases and J 5 bases, leaving 13 bases between the germline ends.

The chain uses TRBV30 and TRBJ1-1; tentative D call: TRBD1 (5 bases). V was shortened by 4 bases and J by 10 bases, with 16 bases between the two germline ends. Germline CDR1 is GTSNPN and CDR2 is SVGIG (reference sequence). The CDR3 has 12 amino acids. As DNA, the CDR3 is TGTGCCTGGACCTACCTGGGGGGAGGAGCTTTCTTT. Protein product: CAWTYLGGGAFF.

This clone turned up a few times. The V gene is TRBV4-3, the J gene TRBJ1-6; no clear D gene. Per germline, CDR1 LGHNA and CDR2 YSLEER. The CDR3 is 13 residues long. Trimming stripped 9 bases from V and 7 bases from J, with 13 bases between. CDR3 DNA sequence: TGCGCCAGTAGGGAGGGCGCCAATTCACCCCTCCACTTT. Translated: CASREGANSPLHF.

The rearrangement joins TRBV7-9 to TRBJ1-2; no definite D call. The CDR3 covers 12 residues. The germline CDR1 and CDR2 sequences are SEHNR and FQNEAQ (reference sequence). V was shortened by 1 base and J by 10 bases, with 10 bases between the two germline ends. DNA for the CDR3: TGTGCCAGCAGCTTAGGGGAGGACCACTACACCTTC. Translation gives CASSLGEDHYTF.

The chain is built from TRBV9 and TRBJ2-5; D possibly corresponds to TRBD2 (5 bases). Germline-derived CDR1 and CDR2 are SGDLS and YYNGEE. Trimming took off 3 bases at V and 1 base at J, with 10 bases between the two ends. The CDR3 runs 14 residues. The CDR3 protein is CASSGEGSQETQYF. The CDR3 nucleotides read TGTGCCAGCAGCGGAGAGGGATCCCAAGAGACCCAGTACTTC. The full variable domain, in which reference TRBV9 and TRBJ2-5 provide the parts outside the CDR3, is DSGVTQTPKHLITATGQRVTLRCSPRSGDLSVYWYQQSLDQGLQFLIQYYNGEERAKGNILERFSAQQFPDLHSELNLSSLELGDSALYFCASSGEGSQETQYFGPGTRLLVL.